These 25 T cell receptor beta chains were all obtained from the same sample, sequenced in a study of control samples from healthy donors and cancer patients. Generated by immunoSEQ multiplex PCR, the TCRdb table keeps only in-frame clones and is missing some. Found here are some 14,000 clones, 60% to 85% of them singletons; the top ten hold 15% to 20%. Sample: formalin-fixed, paraffin-embedded tissue. The receptors derive from a female donor with lung cancer.

The chain employs TRBV5-1 and TRBJ2-7; no reliable D call. CDR1 and CDR2 from the germline V gene are SGHRS and YFSETQ. The CDR3 has 14 residues. Trimming shortened V by 4 bases and J by 1 base, and 12 bases separated the two germline ends. The CDR3 here is CASSLQSSSYEQYF. The CDR3 coding sequence is TGCGCCAGCAGCCTCCAATCATCTTCCTACGAGCAGTACTTC.

This clone has only a few counts. Additional DNA sequences in this sample encode the identical CDR3. The J gene is TRBJ2-7, the V gene TRBV5-6, with a tentative D call TRBD1 (5 bases). V lost 2 bases, J lost 6 bases, and 12 bases lay in between. CDR3 length equals 13 residues. Germline assignment: CDR1 SGHDT and CDR2 YYEEEE. For the CDR3, the DNA is TGTGCCAGCAGCTTTAACCAGGGCAGCGAGCAGTACTTC. Protein sequence: CASSFNQGSEQYF.

The chain recombines TRBV19 with TRBJ2-1; TRBD2 aligns across 8 bases. Trimming at V came to 3 bases and at J to 2 bases, leaving 6 bases not matched to a gene. CDR1 is LNHDA, CDR2 SQIVND, per germline (reference sequence). The CDR3 contains 16 residues. CDR3 protein: CASSIQRLAPYNEQFF. The CDR3 DNA follows: TGTGCCAGTAGTATCCAGAGACTAGCGCCCTACAATGAGCAGTTCTTC.

The sample holds a few counts of this clone. The gene calls are TRBV3-1 (or the pseudogene TRBV3-2) and TRBJ1-6; 10 nucleotides align to TRBD1. The V segment lost 2 bases and the J segment 7 bases; nucleotides outside the gene matches: 5. The CDR3 runs to 16 residues. Germline assignment: CDR1 LGHDT and CDR2 YNNKEL (reference sequence). CDR3 sequence: CASSQTTGGKNSPLHF. The CDR3 nucleotides are TGTGCCAGCAGCCAAACGACAGGGGGCAAGAATTCACCCCTCCACTTT.

The V call is TRBV6-5, the J call TRBJ1-2; TRBD1 is a possible D gene (6 bases). The V and J ends lost 6 bases and 7 bases respectively, with 15 bases between them. This CDR3 region has 13 residues. CDR1 and CDR2 (germline): MNHEY, SVGAGI. In DNA form, the CDR3 reads TGTGCCAGCAGGACGGCCGGGGGGCCTGGCTACACCTTC. Its translation: CASRTAGGPGYTF.

This clone was seen only a few times. V usage is TRBV5-6 and J usage is TRBJ1-1, with D possibly TRBD1 on 5 matching bases. The CDR3 covers 12 residues. The V gene's germline CDR1 is SGHDT and CDR2 YYEEEE. Trimming took off 0 bases at V and 6 bases at J, with 6 bases between the two ends. Here the CDR3 reads CASSLGGPEAFF. As DNA, the CDR3 is TGTGCCAGCAGCTTGGGGGGCCCTGAAGCTTTCTTT.

The V and J genes are TRBV18 and TRBJ2-6; no clear D. V lost 5 bases and J 4 bases, leaving 12 bases between the germline ends. Looked up from germline, CDR1 is KGHSH and CDR2 is LQKENI. CDR3 length: 15 amino acids. The DNA for the CDR3 is TGTGCCAGCTCAAGCCCAACCTCCGGGGCCAACGTCCTGACTTTC. Translated: CASSSPTSGANVLTF.

The rearrangement links TRBV5-1 to TRBJ2-1; the D gene could be TRBD1 or TRBD2 (5 bases each). The CDR3 covers 14 residues. V was shortened by 0 bases and J by 2 bases, with 6 bases between the two germline ends. Germline CDR1 and CDR2: SGHRS and YFSETQ. The CDR3 DNA reads as TGCGCCAGCAGCTTGGGGGACGCCTACAATGAGCAGTTCTTC. Its translation: CASSLGDAYNEQFF.

Only a few counts were recorded for this clone. The V call is TRBV9, the J call TRBJ1-1, with 8 bases identical to TRBD1. The germline CDR1 and CDR2 sequences are SGDLS and YYNGEE. V lost 4 bases and J lost 1; bases outside the gene matches: 6. The CDR3 covers 15 residues. As DNA, the CDR3 is TGTGCCAGCAGCTCTCAGGGGGCGCGGAACACTGAAGCTTTCTTT. Its translation is CASSSQGARNTEAFF.

This clone was detected only a few times. The chain is built from TRBV7-3 and TRBJ2-3, with TRBD2 matching 13 bases. This CDR3 has 16 residues. V lost 5 bases and J lost 0; bases outside the gene matches: 2. Germline assignment: CDR1 SGHTA and CDR2 FQGTGA. The CDR3 DNA follows: TGTGCCAGCAGCCAGACTAGCGGGGGGAGCACAGATACGCAGTATTTT. This encodes CASSQTSGGSTDTQYF. Supplemented by reference TRBV7-3 and TRBJ2-3, the full variable domain reads GAGVSQTPSNKVTEKGKYVELRCDPISGHTALYWYRQSLGQGPEFLIYFQGTGAADDSGLPNDRFFAVRPEGSVSTLKIQRTERGDSAVYLCASSQTSGGSTDTQYFGPGTRLTVL.

V gene TRBV12-3 or TRBV12-4 combines with J gene TRBJ1-1; D not resolved. The V and J ends lost 6 bases and 5 bases respectively, with 13 bases between them. CDR3 length equals 13 residues. The CDR3 bases are TGTGCCAGCAGCCCTACAATAGGGACTGAAGCTTTCTTT. The encoded protein is CASSPTIGTEAFF.

The rearrangement links TRBV5-5 to TRBJ1-4, with D unresolved. The CDR3 extends over 17 amino acids. Trimming removed 6 bases from V and 0 bases from J, with 18 bases in between. Germline CDR1 SGHKS, CDR2 YYEKEE (reference sequence). CDR3 loop: CASIKNPAVATNEKLFF. The CDR3 DNA follows: TGTGCCAGCATCAAAAACCCAGCAGTCGCAACTAATGAAAAACTGTTTTTT.

J is TRBJ1-1 and V is TRBV18, with a weak D call TRBD1 (5 bases). CDR3 length equals 15 residues. Trimming removed 6 bases from V and 3 bases from J, with 17 bases in between. Germline assignment: CDR1 KGHSH and CDR2 LQKENI. In DNA, the CDR3 is TGTGCCAGCTCTCCAGGGCATCCCAGAGACACTGAAGCTTTCTTT. It specifies CASSPGHPRDTEAFF. Drawing the rest from reference TRBV18 and TRBJ1-1, the complete variable domain is NAGVMQNPRHLVRRRGQEARLRCSPMKGHSHVYWYRQLPEEGLKFMVYLQKENIIDESGMPKERFSAEFPKEGPSILRIQQVVRGDSAAYFCASSPGHPRDTEAFFGQGTRLTVV.

The rearrangement uses TRBV6-1 and TRBJ2-3, with 12 bases lining up with TRBD2. J lost 4 bases, V lost 2 bases, and 1 base had no gene match. Germline CDR1 reads MNHNS; CDR2 reads SASEGT. The length of the CDR3 is 15 residues. The DNA of the CDR3 is TGTGCCAGCAGTGAACTAGCGGGAGGGCCAGATACGCAGTATTTT. Its translation is CASSELAGGPDTQYF.

This clone was seen only a few times. This sequence joins TRBV12-3 or TRBV12-4 and TRBJ2-2, with D tentatively TRBD1 (5 bases). The CDR3 length is 11 residues. V gave up 11 bases and J gave up 10 bases, with 14 bases separating them. CDR3 sequence: CAAAVQVELFF. The CDR3 nucleotides are TGTGCCGCAGCCGTACAGGTGGAGCTGTTTTTT.

This chain connects TRBV7-8 to TRBJ1-1; D is unclear. This CDR3 is 15 amino acids long. The V end lost 3 bases, the J end lost 4 bases, and 15 bases lay between the germline ends. Germline V gene sequence: CDR1 SGHVS, CDR2 FQNEAQ. For the CDR3, the DNA is TGTGCCAGCAGCTTCGGGTTGCCGGGTGGCACTGAAGCTTTCTTT. Amino acids: CASSFGLPGGTEAFF.

CDR3 sequence: CASSQDRGTRYNEQFF. CDR3 bases: TGTGCCAGCAGCCAAGATAGGGGGACTAGATACAATGAGCAGTTCTTC. The V and J genes are TRBV4-2 and TRBJ2-1; the match to TRBD2 covers 8 bases. The V and J ends lost 0 bases and 4 bases, in that order; junction bases with no gene match: 5. The CDR3 runs to 16 residues. The germline gives CDR1 LGHNA, CDR2 YNFKEQ.

This clone has more than one count but fewer than ten. The J gene is TRBJ2-5, the V gene TRBV18, with 9 positions matching TRBD2. The CDR3 extends over 16 amino acids. Germline loops: CDR1 KGHSH, CDR2 LQKENI. V shed 6 bases and J 5 bases; nucleotides not matched to a gene: 13. CDR3 in amino acids: CASSDSLSGSKETQYF. CDR3 sequence (DNA): TGTGCCAGCTCGGATTCACTTAGCGGGAGTAAGGAGACCCAGTACTTC.

The chain is built from TRBV12-3 or TRBV12-4 and TRBJ2-5; 7 bases are a match to TRBD2. This CDR3 spans 13 amino acids. The ends lost 3 bases at V and 4 bases at J; junction bases unmatched: 2. For the CDR3, the DNA is TGTGCCAGCAGTTTTGGCGGGGGAGAGACCCAGTACTTC. Its translation: CASSFGGGETQYF.

The chain combines TRBV12-3 or TRBV12-4 with TRBJ1-5, with D possibly matching TRBD1 (5 bases). The CDR3 has 13 residues. Deletions cut 8 bases from V and 3 bases from J, with 11 bases between. The CDR3 region is CASGQTDNQPQHF. CDR3 bases: TGTGCCAGCGGCCAGACAGACAATCAGCCCCAGCATTTT.

V is TRBV18 and J is TRBJ2-1, with TRBD2 matching 8 bases. The germline V gene encodes CDR1 KGHSH and CDR2 LQKENI. The trim removed 4 bases at V and 6 bases at J, leaving 8 bases unmatched. The CDR3 contains 15 residues. This chain's CDR3 is CASSRGSGRVNEQFF. The CDR3 DNA is TGTGCCAGCTCACGGGGGAGCGGGAGAGTCAATGAGCAGTTCTTC.

The chain links TRBV6-1 to TRBJ1-2, with 9 bases matching TRBD1. V was clipped by 2 bases and J by 0 bases; unmatched bases: 7. The length of the CDR3 is 17 residues. From germline, CDR1 is MNHNS and CDR2 SASEGT. This CDR3 is CASSETLGQGPNYGYTF. The CDR3 bases are TGTGCCAGCAGTGAAACCTTGGGACAGGGACCTAACTATGGCTACACCTTC.

This clone was observed a single time. J is TRBJ1-1 and V is TRBV4-1, with D perhaps matching TRBD1 (5 bases). The CDR3 has 16 amino acids. V was trimmed by 0 bases and J by 1 base, leaving 12 bases between them. The germline V gene encodes CDR1 MGHRA and CDR2 YSYEKL. CDR3 protein: CASSQDRAGPNTEAFF. The CDR3 region has the DNA TGCGCCAGCAGCCAAGATCGGGCAGGGCCGAACACTGAAGCTTTCTTT.

The chain employs TRBV19 and TRBJ1-1; D is unclear. Germline V gives CDR1 LNHDA, CDR2 SQIVND (reference sequence). V lost 3 bases, J lost 0 bases, and 20 bases lay in between. The CDR3 extends over 18 amino acids. CDR3 in DNA: TGTGCCAGTAGTATCCCGGATAGGCTTACTTCCATGAACACTGAAGCTTTCTTT. It translates to CASSIPDRLTSMNTEAFF.

This clone was seen just once. The chain combines TRBV6-5 with TRBJ1-5; no firm D call. The CDR3 runs 16 residues. The germline V and J ends were trimmed by 4 bases and 2 bases, with 15 bases remaining between them. Germline V gene lookup returns CDR1 MNHEY and CDR2 SVGAGI. CDR3 loop: CASSSEKPGRNQPQHF. CDR3 DNA: TGTGCCAGCAGTTCGGAAAAACCGGGCCGCAATCAGCCCCAGCATTTT.